These T cell receptor beta chains were read from a single sample in a study of blood T cell repertoires in COVID-19. TCRdb's table, derived via immunoSEQ multiplex PCR, lists solely in-frame clones and lacks some. The profile shows 150,000 or so clones, more than 80% of them singletons. The specimen was peripheral blood. All receptors derive from a man between 50 and 59 years old with acute or convalescent COVID-19. CDR3s include the opening cysteine and the closing phenylalanine or tryptophan. The order of the fields is J gene, clone size, V gene, D gene, CDR3 DNA, CDR3 protein. D genes are given only for firm matches. Clone size is stated in some rows and not others, as once, few, many or a class when expanded.

TRBJ2-1,.,TRBV6-1,TRBD1,TGTGCCAGCAGTGAGCGACAGGGCCACAATGAGCAGTTCTTC,CASSERQGHNEQFF
TRBJ1-2,.,TRBV10-2,.,TGCGCCACCTGGGACACTTCAACTTGGTATGGCTACACCTTC,CATWDTSTWYGYTF
TRBJ2-7,.,TRBV2,.,TGTGCCAGCAGTGGTACGTCGGGGATTCCCTACGAGCAGTACTTC,CASSGTSGIPYEQYF
TRBJ1-1,.,TRBV28,.,TGTGCCAGCAGCCCCGAGGCGTACAACACTGAAGCTTTCTTT,CASSPEAYNTEAFF
TRBJ2-2,.,TRBV27,.,TGTGCCAGCAGGACAGACGTCAGGGGGGAGCTGTTTTTT,CASRTDVRGELFF
TRBJ1-6,once,TRBV6-6,TRBD1,TGTGCCAGCAGTTACCTCCGGGACAGCTATAATTCACCCCTCCACTTT,CASSYLRDSYNSPLHF
TRBJ2-6,.,TRBV6-5,.,TGTGCCAGCAGTTATTGGGCAAACTCTGGGGCCAACGTCCTGACTTTC,CASSYWANSGANVLTF
TRBJ1-4,.,TRBV5-1,TRBD1,TGCGCCAGCAGCGGACAGGGGGCAACTAATGAAAAACTGTTTTTT,CASSGQGATNEKLFF
TRBJ1-5,.,TRBV28,.,TGTGCCAGCAGTTTGCGAAACAATCAGCCCCAGCATTTT,CASSLRNNQPQHF
TRBJ2-1,.,TRBV4-2,TRBD2,TGTGCCAGCAGCCAAGAAGGAACGGGAGGGCACAATGAGCAGTTCTTC,CASSQEGTGGHNEQFF
TRBJ1-4,.,TRBV7-9,.,TGTGCCAGCAGAGTGGACAGTCCTGAAAAACTGTTTTTT,CASRVDSPEKLFF
TRBJ1-5,few,TRBV28,.,TGTGCCAGCAGTGTCCAGGGTCGGAGCAATCAGCCCCAGCATTTT,CASSVQGRSNQPQHF
TRBJ2-1,.,TRBV19,TRBD2,TGTGCCAGTAGTCTAGCGGGGGGCCCGCGGAATGAGCAGTTCTTC,CASSLAGGPRNEQFF
TRBJ2-1,once,TRBV18,.,TGTGCCAGCTCACCACAGGGAGCCGACAATGAGCAGTTCTTC,CASSPQGADNEQFF